This record concerns one T cell receptor beta chain sequence. Its target is unknown. This specimen comes from a study of T cell responses to AZD1222 COVID-19 vaccine. Study observations and caveats: The repertoires were collected only after the peak T cell response. Clonal diversity may have been underestimated, and the donors were mostly white British, with more females than males.

The CDR3 sequence is 15 residues long. Trimming left V 3 bases short and J 8 bases short, with 16 bases between. The germline CDR1 and CDR2 sequences are KGHSH and LQKENI. Method: immunoSEQ multiplex PCR; TCRdb's copy keeps in-frame clones and lacks some. The table shows approximately 120,000 clones, with around 90% occurring only once. The chain employs TRBV18 and TRBJ1-4; D unclear. The sequence was obtained from an adult in good health. The sequenced sample was peripheral blood, obtained on day 0 of MenACWY control vaccination. CDR3 coding DNA: TGTGCCAGCTCACCCACGGGCCACGCCACCGAAAAACTGTTTTTT. Its translation is CASSPTGHATEKLFF. Combining the CDR3 with reference TRBV18 and TRBJ1-4 gives the whole variable domain NAGVMQNPRHLVRRRGQEARLRCSPMKGHSHVYWYRQLPEEGLKFMVYLQKENIIDESGMPKERFSAEFPKEGPSILRIQQVVRGDSAAYFCASSPTGHATEKLFFGSGTQLSVL.